The 27 T cell receptor beta chains below were found in one sample sequenced in a study of blood T cell repertoires in COVID-19. The repertoire was sequenced with immunoSEQ multiplex PCR; TCRdb's copy has only in-frame clones and lacks some. The data show 43,000 or so clones, with approximately 86% seen just once and roughly 15% held by the top ten. The sequencing input was peripheral blood. The receptors were sampled from a man aged 55 to 70 with active COVID-19.

The chain is built from TRBV27 and TRBJ2-1; unclear D gene. Trimming took 2 bases from V and 0 from J, leaving 8 bases between them. The CDR3 is 15 residues long. CDR1 and CDR2 from the germline V gene are MNHEY and SMNVEV (reference sequence). CDR3 nucleotides: TGTGCCAGCAGTTTACAGTACCGCTCCTACAATGAGCAGTTCTTC. This codes for CASSLQYRSYNEQFF.

V usage is TRBV7-6 and J usage is TRBJ2-7, with 12 bases that match TRBD2. The CDR3 totals 18 residues. The V and J ends lost 6 bases and 2 bases, in that order; junction bases with no gene match: 14. Germline values: CDR1 SGHVS, CDR2 FNYEAQ. The CDR3 DNA is TGTGCCAGCAGTTATGAGACGGCTAGCGGGAGGGGAACCTACGAGCAGTACTTC. It yields the protein CASSYETASGRGTYEQYF.

V usage is TRBV30 and J usage is TRBJ1-6; D is uncertain. Per the germline V gene, CDR1 is GTSNPN and CDR2 is SVGIG (reference sequence). This CDR3 has 14 residues. V gave up 1 base and J gave up 5 bases, with 9 bases separating them. Written as DNA, the CDR3 is TGTGCCTGGAGTGGCGGCAGAGATAATTCACCCCTCCACTTT. Translation gives CAWSGGRDNSPLHF.

The chain recombines TRBV30 with TRBJ1-6; 9 nucleotides line up with TRBD1. Germline V gene sequence: CDR1 GTSNPN, CDR2 SVGIG (reference sequence). This CDR3 is 17 amino acids long. V was pared by 2 bases and J by 8 bases, with 13 bases of the junction left unmatched. This CDR3 reads CAWSTTGTGLIDSPLHF. CDR3 nucleotide sequence: TGTGCCTGGAGTACCACCGGGACAGGGTTAATCGATTCACCCCTCCACTTT.

This clone was observed once. The chain links TRBV5-1 to TRBJ1-1, with 10 bases matching TRBD1. The trim removed 8 bases at V and 7 bases at J, leaving 11 bases unmatched. Germline loops: CDR1 SGHRS, CDR2 YFSETQ. This CDR3 has 14 residues. CDR3 in DNA: TGCGCCAGTCGGGACAGGGGAGGGAAAGTTGAAGCTTTCTTT. It is translated as CASRDRGGKVEAFF.

V usage is TRBV29-1 and J usage is TRBJ2-3, with D possibly being TRBD2 (6 bases). Germline lookup yields CDR1 SQVTM and CDR2 ANQGSEA. This CDR3 contains 11 residues. The V end was cut by 7 bases, the J end by 14 bases, with 19 bases between. Here the CDR3 DNA reads TGCAGCGCCGGTGGAGGGGCCCAGGCGTATTTT. As protein: CSAGGGAQAYF.

V gene TRBV27 combines with J gene TRBJ1-2, with 8 bases lining up with TRBD1. The germline V gene encodes CDR1 MNHEY and CDR2 SMNVEV (reference sequence). Unmatched junction bases numbered 14, after V lost 6 bases and J lost 8 bases. The CDR3 spans 15 residues. The CDR3 reads CASSTTSTGARGYTF. DNA of the CDR3: TGTGCCAGCAGCACCACCTCGACAGGGGCGAGAGGCTACACCTTC.

The CDR3 DNA sequence: TGTGCCAGCAGTTCGGCGGGGACAGTTAACTATGGCTACACCTTC. The encoded protein is CASSSAGTVNYGYTF. The V and J genes are TRBV28 and TRBJ1-2, with 7 bases that match TRBD1. The CDR3 contains 15 residues. The J segment lost 1 base and the V segment lost 4 bases, leaving 6 bases of the junction unmatched. The V gene's germline CDR1 is MDHEN and CDR2 SYDVKM.

The rearrangement uses TRBV11-2 and TRBJ2-7; D is possibly TRBD1 (5 bases). CDR3 size: 13 residues. The V and J ends lost 4 bases and 5 bases respectively, with 12 bases between them. Looked up from germline, CDR1 is SGHAT and CDR2 is FQNNGV. The CDR3 loop reads CASSSPQGNEQYF. The CDR3 DNA sequence: TGTGCCAGCAGCTCCCCCCAGGGTAACGAGCAGTACTTC.

The chain recombines TRBV7-9 with TRBJ1-5, with TRBD1 identical over 7 bases. Germline loops: CDR1 SEHNR, CDR2 FQNEAQ (reference sequence). The trim removed 5 bases at V and 0 bases at J, leaving 10 bases unmatched. The length of the CDR3 is 17 residues. The CDR3 is CASSPTPTGNSNQPQHF. In nucleotides, the CDR3 is TGTGCCAGCAGCCCCACCCCGACAGGGAATAGCAATCAGCCCCAGCATTTT.

This chain joins TRBV28 and TRBJ1-2; D is unresolved. This CDR3 has 13 amino acids. Trimming took 5 bases from V and 8 from J, leaving 15 bases between them. CDR1 and CDR2 from the germline V gene are MDHEN and SYDVKM. This chain's CDR3 is CASSDPGYEGYTF. In DNA, the CDR3 is TGTGCCAGCAGTGATCCGGGATATGAGGGCTACACCTTC.

This chain connects TRBV5-1 to TRBJ2-3, with 7 bases that match TRBD2. CDR1 SGHRS and CDR2 YFSETQ come from the germline V gene. V shed 4 bases and J 5 bases; nucleotides not matched to a gene: 19. This CDR3 comprises 18 residues. CDR3 protein: CASSHEGRLAHGVDTQYF. CDR3 coding DNA: TGCGCCAGCAGCCACGAGGGCAGACTAGCCCATGGGGTAGATACGCAGTATTTT.

V usage is TRBV2 and J usage is TRBJ1-6; 8 nucleotides match TRBD1. After removal of 5 bases from V and 9 bases from J, the junction contained 9 bases not matched to a gene. The germline CDR1 and CDR2 sequences are SNHLY and FYNNEI. The CDR3 sequence is 15 residues long. The CDR3 DNA is TGTGCCAGCAGTACGACAGGGGTGTTGCGTTCACCCCTCCACTTT. Its translation is CASSTTGVLRSPLHF.

The chain is built from TRBV6-2 or TRBV6-3 and TRBJ2-2; 7 positions agree with TRBD1. The CDR3 runs 16 residues. V shed 2 bases, J shed 7 bases, and the junction held 10 bases outside the gene matches. Germline V lookup: CDR1 MNHEY, CDR2 SVGEGT. The CDR3 loop reads CASSYTRDSVSGELFF. Here the CDR3 DNA reads TGTGCCAGCAGTTACACCCGGGACAGTGTGAGCGGGGAGCTGTTTTTT.

The chain recombines TRBV19 with TRBJ1-2; D perhaps matches TRBD1 (5 bases). There are 13 residues in the CDR3. Germline V lookup: CDR1 LNHDA, CDR2 SQIVND (reference sequence). V was clipped by 3 bases and J by 4 bases, with 9 bases between them. The CDR3 DNA follows: TGTGCCAGTAGTATCCAGGGCACCTATGGCTACACCTTC. It encodes CASSIQGTYGYTF.

This sequence joins TRBV10-3 and TRBJ2-2; no clear D gene. Germline CDR1 is ENHRY and CDR2 is SYGVKD. V was clipped by 2 bases and J by 3 bases, with 7 bases between them. CDR3 length: 14 residues. Written as DNA, the CDR3 is TGTGCCATCAGTGAGAGGAGCGACACCGGGGAGCTGTTTTTT. Translated: CAISERSDTGELFF.

In DNA, the CDR3 is TGTGCCAGCAGTTTAGGAGTGGCGGGGGGGCATAGGCCGTACTTC. Translation: CASSLGVAGGHRPYF. The rearrangement uses TRBV28 and TRBJ2-7; TRBD2 matches at 9 bases. The CDR3 has 15 amino acids. V trimming: 2 bases; J trimming: 12 bases; junction bases outside the gene matches: 14. The V gene's germline CDR1 is MDHEN and CDR2 SYDVKM.

V is TRBV7-2 and J is TRBJ1-5, with D maybe TRBD1 (6 bases). Germline V CDR1 and CDR2: SGHTA, FQGNSA. This CDR3 contains 16 residues. The germline V and J ends were trimmed by 2 bases and 2 bases, with 13 bases remaining between them. The CDR3: CASSLMGAGGNQPQHF. The CDR3 DNA is TGTGCCAGCAGCTTAATGGGGGCTGGGGGCAATCAGCCCCAGCATTTT.

This clone was observed a few times. V is TRBV19 and J is TRBJ1-5; TRBD1 aligns across 8 bases. The germline V gene encodes CDR1 LNHDA and CDR2 SQIVND (reference sequence). V gave up 6 bases and J gave up 7 bases; unmatched junction bases: 5. The CDR3 has 13 amino acids. The CDR3 loop reads CASRGDRYQPQHF. The DNA of the CDR3 is TGTGCCAGTAGAGGGGACAGGTACCAGCCCCAGCATTTT.

The chain recombines TRBV5-4 with TRBJ1-1; D is unresolved. This CDR3 spans 14 amino acids. Trimming pared 2 bases from V and 0 bases from J, leaving 8 bases between. Germline loops: CDR1 SGHNT, CDR2 YYREEE (reference sequence). CDR3 amino acids: CASSLIGMNTEAFF. The CDR3 DNA is TGTGCCAGCAGCTTAATCGGTATGAACACTGAAGCTTTCTTT.

The chain is built from TRBV19 and TRBJ1-2; D not certain. This CDR3 spans 15 amino acids. CDR1 is LNHDA and CDR2 is SQIVND in the germline V gene (reference sequence). V was pared by 3 bases and J by 8 bases, with 19 bases between. The CDR3 reads CASSMSERAWRGYTF. In nucleotides, the CDR3 is TGTGCCAGTAGTATGAGTGAGCGGGCCTGGAGGGGCTACACCTTC.

This clone was found a few times. The chain employs TRBV7-9 and TRBJ1-1; D may be TRBD1 (5 bases). Per germline, CDR1 SEHNR and CDR2 FQNEAQ (reference sequence). Trimming left V 1 base short and J 4 bases short, with 10 bases between. CDR3 length: 14 amino acids. CDR3 nucleotides: TGTGCCAGCAGCTTAGGTGCGGGGGGCACTGAAGCTTTCTTT. This sequence encodes CASSLGAGGTEAFF. The full variable domain, its missing parts supplied by reference TRBV7-9 and TRBJ1-1, is DTGVSQNPRHKITKRGQNVTFRCDPISEHNRLYWYRQTLGQGPEFLTYFQNEAQLEKSRLLSDRFSAERPKGSFSTLEIQRTEQGDSAMYLCASSLGAGGTEAFFGQGTRLTVV.

The V gene is TRBV5-4, the J gene TRBJ2-3; D gene unclear. The CDR3 loop spans 16 amino acids. Germline CDR1 SGHNT, CDR2 YYREEE (reference sequence). V was pared by 4 bases and J by 2 bases, with 17 bases between. The CDR3 sequence is CASSPLTVKTTDTQYF. As DNA, the CDR3 is TGTGCCAGCAGCCCCCTGACTGTTAAGACCACAGATACGCAGTATTTT.

The rearrangement joins TRBV9 to TRBJ1-1, with no clear D. CDR1 SGDLS and CDR2 YYNGEE come from the germline V gene. V shed 6 bases and J shed 5 bases, with 17 bases lying between them. The CDR3 loop spans 14 amino acids. CDR3: CASNEGLPRTEAFF. CDR3 sequence (DNA): TGTGCCAGCAATGAGGGCCTTCCAAGGACTGAAGCTTTCTTT.

This sequence joins TRBV28 and TRBJ2-1, with a weak D call TRBD2 (6 bases). This CDR3 spans 16 amino acids. Germline CDR1 MDHEN, CDR2 SYDVKM. V was shortened by 4 bases and J by 2 bases, with 15 bases between the two germline ends. The CDR3 coding sequence is TGTGCCAGCAGTTCTTCTAGCGTCCCCCCCTACAATGAGCAGTTCTTC. Translated, it gives CASSSSSVPPYNEQFF.

The rearrangement uses TRBV7-9 and TRBJ1-2; D might be TRBD1 (5 bases). Germline V gene sequence: CDR1 SEHNR, CDR2 FQNEAQ (reference sequence). V lost 5 bases and J lost 7, with 14 bases in between. This CDR3 region has 13 residues. The CDR3 sequence: CASSIDSLGGYTF. In DNA form, the CDR3 reads TGTGCCAGCAGCATCGACAGTCTGGGTGGCTACACCTTC. The full variable domain, with the rest looked up from reference TRBV7-9 and TRBJ1-2, is DTGVSQNPRHKITKRGQNVTFRCDPISEHNRLYWYRQTLGQGPEFLTYFQNEAQLEKSRLLSDRFSAERPKGSFSTLEIQRTEQGDSAMYLCASSIDSLGGYTFGSGTRLTVV.

This chain uses TRBV5-1 with TRBJ1-4; TRBD1 matches 10 bases. J was trimmed by 3 bases and V by 0 bases; bases with no gene match: 8. The CDR3 is 18 residues long. From germline, CDR1 is SGHRS and CDR2 YFSETQ. The CDR3 is CASSLDPTGGSSNEKLFF. The CDR3, as DNA: TGCGCCAGCAGCTTGGACCCGACAGGGGGCTCATCTAATGAAAAACTGTTTTTT.